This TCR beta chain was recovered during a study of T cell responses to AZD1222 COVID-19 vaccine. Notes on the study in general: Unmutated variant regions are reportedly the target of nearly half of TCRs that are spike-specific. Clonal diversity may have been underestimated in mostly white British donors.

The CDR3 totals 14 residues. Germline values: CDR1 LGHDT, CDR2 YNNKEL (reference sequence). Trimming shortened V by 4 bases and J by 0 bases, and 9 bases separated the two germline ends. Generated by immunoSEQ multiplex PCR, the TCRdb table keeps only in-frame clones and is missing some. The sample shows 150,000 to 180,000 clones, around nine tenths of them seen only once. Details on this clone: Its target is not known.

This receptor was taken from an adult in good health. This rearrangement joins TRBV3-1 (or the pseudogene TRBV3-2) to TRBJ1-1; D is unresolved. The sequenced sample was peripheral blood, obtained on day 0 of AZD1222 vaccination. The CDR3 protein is CASSRGNMNTEAFF. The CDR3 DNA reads TGTGCCAGCAGCCGAGGGAATATGAACACTGAAGCTTTCTTT.